A single sample is the source of the 24 T cell receptor beta chains below, sequenced in a study of T cell responses to AZD1222 COVID-19 vaccine. TCRdb keeps only in-frame clones here, not all; method: immunoSEQ multiplex PCR. The table includes 120,000 to 150,000 clones, about nine tenths detected once. The sequencing used peripheral blood, collected 28 days after the second AZD1222 dose. All receptors derive from an adult who received the AZD1222 COVID-19 vaccine.

The rearrangement uses TRBV2 and TRBJ1-4, with 10 bases aligning to TRBD1. The CDR3 totals 16 residues. V shed 3 bases, J shed 10 bases, and the junction held 11 bases outside the gene matches. Germline CDR1 SNHLY, CDR2 FYNNEI. The CDR3 DNA is TGTGCCAGCAGTGACCCCCACGGACAGGGGGTAGGAAAACTGTTTTTT. Translated: CASSDPHGQGVGKLFF.

The chain carries TRBV5-6 and TRBJ2-7; D not certain. This CDR3 has 14 amino acids. Germline-derived CDR1 and CDR2 are SGHDT and YYEEEE. Trimming removed 0 bases from V and 4 bases from J, with 11 bases in between. CDR3 sequence: CASSLGPYSYEQYF. For the CDR3, the DNA is TGTGCCAGCAGCTTGGGGCCCTATTCGTACGAGCAGTACTTC.

The chain recombines TRBV2 with TRBJ1-2; 12 nucleotides agree with TRBD1. V trimming: 7 bases; J trimming: 8 bases; junction bases outside the gene matches: 5. This CDR3 is built from 13 residues. Germline CDR1 and CDR2: SNHLY and FYNNEI. In DNA form, the CDR3 reads TGTGCCAGCAATCCCGGGACAGGGGGCGGCTACACCTTC. Protein: CASNPGTGGGYTF.

The V gene is TRBV14, the J gene TRBJ1-4; D remains ambiguous. CDR3 length: 14 amino acids. Germline loops: CDR1 SGHDN, CDR2 FVKESK. Trimming left V 3 bases short and J 0 bases short, with 5 bases between. The CDR3 bases are TGTGCCAGCAGCCACTTTGCAACTAATGAAAAACTGTTTTTT. Translation: CASSHFATNEKLFF.

The rearrangement joins TRBV10-1 to TRBJ1-3; D is uncertain. The V gene's germline CDR1 is WNHNN and CDR2 SYGVQD (reference sequence). This CDR3 comprises 16 residues. V lost 7 bases and J lost 1, with 17 bases in between. CDR3 sequence reads: CASTYPGLGSGNTIYF. The CDR3 bases are TGCGCCAGCACCTACCCCGGTCTAGGGTCTGGAAACACCATATATTTT.

This clone was detected only a few times. The rearrangement joins TRBV4-1 to TRBJ2-3; D is perhaps TRBD1 (5 bases). CDR3 length: 17 residues. The germline V gene encodes CDR1 MGHRA and CDR2 YSYEKL. V lost 1 base and J 4 bases, leaving 18 bases between the germline ends. The CDR3 spells CASSQVGVAVGADTQYF. For the CDR3, the DNA is TGCGCCAGCAGCCAAGTAGGGGTGGCGGTGGGCGCAGATACGCAGTATTTT.

The chain joins TRBV11-3 to TRBJ2-6; 7 bases match TRBD1. V shed 5 bases and J 4 bases; nucleotides not matched to a gene: 5. Germline V lookup: CDR1 SGHNT, CDR2 YENEEA. CDR3 length: 15 residues. CDR3 in amino acids: CASSLGGGGANVLTF. CDR3 nucleotide sequence: TGTGCCAGCAGCCTAGGGGGCGGAGGGGCCAACGTCCTGACTTTC.

V is TRBV6-5 and J is TRBJ1-3; TRBD1 might be the D (5 bases). Germline loops: CDR1 MNHEY, CDR2 SVGAGI. With 5 bases removed from V and 4 bases from J, the gap between germline ends came to 12 bases. CDR3 length: 14 residues. The CDR3 is CASSTGGFGNTIYF. The CDR3 nucleotides are TGTGCCAGCAGTACGGGGGGGTTCGGAAACACCATATATTTT.

The chain couples TRBV7-3 to TRBJ2-3; no reliable D call. Germline V gene sequence: CDR1 SGHTA, CDR2 FQGTGA. The CDR3 runs 14 residues. V was pared by 2 bases and J by 2 bases, with 8 bases between. This chain's CDR3 is CASSLGQNTDTQYF. CDR3 sequence (DNA): TGTGCCAGCAGCTTAGGGCAGAACACAGATACGCAGTATTTT. Variable domain in full (rest from reference TRBV7-3 and TRBJ2-3): GAGVSQTPSNKVTEKGKYVELRCDPISGHTALYWYRQSLGQGPEFLIYFQGTGAADDSGLPNDRFFAVRPEGSVSTLKIQRTERGDSAVYLCASSLGQNTDTQYFGPGTRLTVL.

The genes are TRBV19 and TRBJ1-1; 7 bases map to TRBD1. The CDR3 covers 16 residues. Germline V gene lookup returns CDR1 LNHDA and CDR2 SQIVND (reference sequence). J gave up 1 base and V 6 bases, and 11 bases lay outside the gene matches. CDR3 sequence reads: CASRPLGGDENTEAFF. The CDR3, as DNA: TGTGCCAGTAGACCACTAGGGGGCGATGAGAACACTGAAGCTTTCTTT.

This chain uses TRBV29-1 with TRBJ2-1; D gene unclear. Germline loops: CDR1 SQVTM, CDR2 ANQGSEA. This CDR3 is built from 13 residues. Deletions cut 2 bases from V and 7 bases from J, with 12 bases between. The CDR3 loop reads CSVENGRSNEQFF. CDR3 nucleotide sequence: TGCAGCGTTGAAAACGGAAGGTCGAATGAGCAGTTCTTC.

The genes are TRBV6-6 and TRBJ2-2; 11 bases line up with TRBD1. This CDR3 is built from 14 residues. Unmatched junction bases numbered 2, after V lost 5 bases and J lost 6 bases. Germline values: CDR1 MNHNY, CDR2 SVGAGI (reference sequence). In DNA, the CDR3 is TGTGCCAGCAGTCGGACAGGGGGCGCCGGGGAGCTGTTTTTT. Protein: CASSRTGGAGELFF.

The J gene is TRBJ1-2, the V gene TRBV7-9; D not resolved. With 0 bases removed from V and 8 bases from J, the gap between germline ends came to 7 bases. Germline CDR1 and CDR2: SEHNR and FQNEAQ (reference sequence). The CDR3 covers 12 residues. CDR3 nucleotide sequence: TGTGCCAGCAGCTTAGCAGGGCTCGGCTACACCTTC. Amino acid sequence: CASSLAGLGYTF.

The chain joins TRBV9 to TRBJ2-2; TRBD2 matches 11 bases. The CDR3 contains 20 residues. J was trimmed by 6 bases and V by 4 bases; bases with no gene match: 20. The V gene's germline CDR1 is SGDLS and CDR2 YYNGEE. The CDR3 sequence is CASSLSPGLAGGFLSGELFF. CDR3 DNA sequence: TGTGCCAGCAGCCTATCCCCGGGGCTAGCGGGGGGCTTTTTATCCGGGGAGCTGTTTTTT. Based on the CDR3 plus reference TRBV9 and TRBJ2-2, the full variable domain is DSGVTQTPKHLITATGQRVTLRCSPRSGDLSVYWYQQSLDQGLQFLIQYYNGEERAKGNILERFSAQQFPDLHSELNLSSLELGDSALYFCASSLSPGLAGGFLSGELFFGEGSRLTVL.

The chain uses TRBV6-6 and TRBJ2-7, with no clear D. Trimming pared 0 bases from V and 1 base from J, leaving 13 bases between. CDR3 length: 16 residues. The germline CDR1 and CDR2 sequences are MNHNY and SVGAGI (reference sequence). This CDR3 is CASSYSKGPKSYEQYF. CDR3 in DNA: TGTGCCAGCAGTTACTCGAAAGGGCCCAAATCCTACGAGCAGTACTTC.

This clone was counted a few times. The chain has TRBV5-5 and TRBJ1-4; 8 bases agree with TRBD1. V was pared by 3 bases and J by 8 bases, with 9 bases of the junction left unmatched. Germline assignment: CDR1 SGHKS and CDR2 YYEKEE (reference sequence). The CDR3 is made up of 15 amino acids. This chain's CDR3 is CASSSAPDRVEKLFF. CDR3 DNA sequence: TGTGCCAGCAGCTCCGCCCCGGACAGGGTGGAAAAACTGTTTTTT. The whole variable domain, remainder taken from reference TRBV5-5 and TRBJ1-4, is DAGVTQSPTHLIKTRGQQVTLRCSPISGHKSVSWYQQVLGQGPQFIFQYYEKEERGRGNFPDRFSARQFPNYSSELNVNALLLGDSALYLCASSSAPDRVEKLFFGSGTQLSVL.

The V and J genes are TRBV30 and TRBJ2-1, with 13 bases lining up with TRBD2. CDR3 length: 14 residues. Trimming removed 7 bases from V and 8 bases from J; junction bases left unmatched: 8. Germline values: CDR1 GTSNPN, CDR2 SVGIG (reference sequence). The CDR3 loop is CASRTSGSPDEQFF. For the CDR3, the DNA is TGTGCCTCACGGACTAGCGGGAGTCCGGATGAGCAGTTCTTC.

The chain joins TRBV28 to TRBJ2-7; either TRBD1 or TRBD2 may supply D (5 bases each). Germline V gene data show CDR1 as MDHEN and CDR2 as SYDVKM. The V end lost 7 bases, the J end lost 0 bases, and 10 bases lay between the germline ends. The CDR3 sequence is 13 residues long. CDR3 region: CASIGGNSYEQYV. CDR3 sequence (DNA): TGTGCCAGCATTGGGGGAAACTCCTACGAGCAGTACGTC.

The chain employs TRBV19 and TRBJ2-1; TRBD2 aligns across 9 bases. The CDR3 runs to 14 residues. Germline V gene sequence: CDR1 LNHDA, CDR2 SQIVND (reference sequence). The V segment lost 3 bases and the J segment 6 bases; nucleotides outside the gene matches: 3. In DNA form, the CDR3 reads TGTGCCAGTAGTATCAGCGGGAGGCCCAATGAGCAGTTCTTC. Translated, it gives CASSISGRPNEQFF.

V usage is TRBV4-1 and J usage is TRBJ2-5; no clear D. Trimming took 1 base from V and 3 from J, leaving 6 bases between them. Germline V gene data show CDR1 as MGHRA and CDR2 as YSYEKL. The CDR3 has 13 amino acids. The CDR3 sequence: CASSQVNEETQYF. The CDR3 nucleotides read TGCGCCAGCAGCCAAGTCAACGAAGAGACCCAGTACTTC.

The CDR3 coding sequence is TGTGCCAGCAGCGCAAACAGGGATCCTGGAAACACCATATATTTT. It codes for CASSANRDPGNTIYF. This chain connects TRBV9 to TRBJ1-3; tentative D call: TRBD1 (6 bases). V was cut by 3 bases and J by 2 bases, with 12 bases left in between. There are 15 residues in the CDR3. CDR1 is SGDLS, CDR2 YYNGEE, per germline.

The CDR3 DNA reads TGTGCCAGCAGCTTGAGGTTCATGGAGAACACCATATATTTT. Its protein product is CASSLRFMENTIYF. This sequence joins TRBV5-6 and TRBJ1-3; D gene ambiguous. Per germline, CDR1 SGHDT and CDR2 YYEEEE. There are 14 residues in the CDR3. V shed 1 base and J shed 7 bases, with 12 bases lying between them.

The V and J genes are TRBV5-8 and TRBJ1-5; D uncertain. Germline-derived CDR1 and CDR2 are SGHTS and YDEGEE. The ends were cut back, 4 bases at V and 4 bases at J, with 21 bases in the middle. The CDR3 is 17 residues long. The CDR3 reads CASSQLKHAGLNQPQHF. Written as DNA, the CDR3 is TGTGCCAGCAGCCAACTGAAACATGCAGGTTTGAATCAGCCCCAGCATTTT.

The rearrangement links TRBV6-4 to TRBJ2-1; perhaps TRBD1 as D (6 bases). The CDR3 covers 15 residues. CDR1 and CDR2 from the germline V gene are MRHNA and SNTAGT. The V end was cut by 6 bases, the J end by 2 bases, with 14 bases between. This chain's CDR3 is CASSRTADAYNEQFF. CDR3 bases: TGTGCCAGCAGCCGGACAGCCGATGCCTACAATGAGCAGTTCTTC.